Presented here are 18 T cell receptor beta chains from one specimen sequenced in a study of blood T cell repertoires in COVID-19 (TCRdb year 2020). Library prep was done by the immunoSEQ multiplex PCR assay. Held by TCRdb, this immuneACCESS table contains in-frame sequences only and omits some clones. Under half of the omission traces to an unresolved V gene where checked; the cause of the rest is unknown. In all, the sample holds approximately 360,000 clones, and 83% of those were seen once. Approximately 5% of the sample comes from the top ten. Sequenced sample: PBMCs or T cells enriched from blood (not recorded which). The receptors derive from a woman aged 50 to 60 who had recovered from COVID-19.

The chain has TRBV7-9 and TRBJ1-1; D perhaps matches TRBD1 (6 bases). The CDR3 has 14 amino acids. Germline CDR1 reads SEHNR; CDR2 reads FQNEAQ (reference sequence). V lost 5 bases, J lost 0 bases, and 10 bases lay in between. The CDR3 bases are TGTGCCAGCAGCCACGAGGGGGTGAACACTGAAGCTTTCTTT. Its protein product is CASSHEGVNTEAFF.

The chain uses TRBV7-9 and TRBJ1-5; 7 bases are shared with TRBD1. Looked up from germline, CDR1 is SEHNR and CDR2 is FQNEAQ (reference sequence). This CDR3 region has 13 residues. J gave up 4 bases and V 6 bases, and 3 bases lay outside the gene matches. CDR3 loop: CASSQTGNQPQHF. The CDR3 bases are TGTGCCAGCAGTCAGACAGGGAATCAGCCCCAGCATTTT. Full variable domain (outside the CDR3, taken from reference TRBV7-9 and TRBJ1-5): DTGVSQNPRHKITKRGQNVTFRCDPISEHNRLYWYRQTLGQGPEFLTYFQNEAQLEKSRLLSDRFSAERPKGSFSTLEIQRTEQGDSAMYLCASSQTGNQPQHFGDGTRLSIL.

The chain joins TRBV11-2 to TRBJ2-7; TRBD2 is a possible D gene (6 bases). CDR1 is SGHAT and CDR2 is FQNNGV in the germline V gene. This CDR3 is built from 13 residues. Trimming shortened V by 5 bases and J by 3 bases, and 11 bases separated the two germline ends. This CDR3 reads CASSPSGVYEQYF. CDR3 nucleotides: TGTGCCAGCAGCCCCTCGGGGGTCTACGAGCAGTACTTC.

The chain employs TRBV11-3 and TRBJ2-3, with TRBD2 as a possible D gene (5 bases). Trimming shortened V by 2 bases and J by 2 bases, and 8 bases separated the two germline ends. Germline values: CDR1 SGHNT, CDR2 YENEEA. This CDR3 comprises 14 residues. The CDR3, as DNA: TGTGCCAGCAGCTTATTGCGGGCCACAGATACGCAGTATTTT. Protein sequence: CASSLLRATDTQYF.

The sample holds one count of this clone. V is TRBV6-5 and J is TRBJ2-1; D possibly corresponds to TRBD1 (6 bases). CDR3 length equals 14 residues. Germline V gene lookup returns CDR1 MNHEY and CDR2 SVGAGI. V lost 5 bases to trimming and J lost 2 bases, with 10 bases between them. CDR3 nucleotides: TGTGCCAGCAGTCCAGGGGTTCCCTACAATGAGCAGTTCTTC. Its translation: CASSPGVPYNEQFF.

This chain connects TRBV3-1 (or the pseudogene TRBV3-2) to TRBJ1-2; maybe TRBD1 (6 bases). The CDR3 consists of 12 residues. V was cut by 5 bases and J by 4 bases, with 8 bases left in between. The germline V gene has CDR1 LGHDT and CDR2 YNNKEL (reference sequence). CDR3 nucleotide sequence: TGTGCCAGCAGCGGGGGCAGCTATGGCTACACCTTC. As protein: CASSGGSYGYTF.

The J gene is TRBJ1-5, the V gene TRBV6-5; 8 bases line up with TRBD1. Germline assignment: CDR1 MNHEY and CDR2 SVGAGI. The CDR3 loop spans 13 amino acids. J lost 7 bases, V lost 7 bases, and 6 bases had no gene match. The CDR3, as DNA: TGTGCCAGCACCTACGGACAGGGCCAGCCCCAGCATTTT. Amino acids: CASTYGQGQPQHF.

This chain uses TRBV19 with TRBJ1-5; D not certain. From germline, CDR1 is LNHDA and CDR2 SQIVND (reference sequence). The CDR3 extends over 16 amino acids. Deletions cut 9 bases from V and 4 bases from J, with 22 bases between. Written as DNA, the CDR3 is TGTGCCAGCTCACGGCGGCCCGTAGCCGGGAATCAGCCCCAGCATTTT. It yields the protein CASSRRPVAGNQPQHF.

The chain links TRBV7-9 to TRBJ2-5, with D possibly being TRBD1 (6 bases). CDR3 length equals 14 residues. V shed 5 bases and J shed 5 bases, with 15 bases lying between them. The germline gives CDR1 SEHNR, CDR2 FQNEAQ (reference sequence). The CDR3 reads CASSMDSRVETQYF. The CDR3 DNA sequence: TGTGCCAGCAGCATGGACAGTCGAGTGGAGACCCAGTACTTC.

The chain joins TRBV6-2 or TRBV6-3 to TRBJ1-2; D uncertain. CDR1 and CDR2 (germline): MNHEY, SVGEGT. Trimming took off 1 base at V and 2 bases at J, with 8 bases between the two ends. This CDR3 region has 14 residues. The CDR3 loop is CASSYWRENYGYTF. In DNA, the CDR3 is TGTGCCAGCAGTTACTGGAGGGAAAACTATGGCTACACCTTC.

The chain links TRBV4-3 to TRBJ2-3, with 11 positions matching TRBD2. Germline CDR1 and CDR2: LGHNA and YSLEER. With 0 bases clipped from V and 2 bases from J, the junction kept 13 bases outside the gene matches. This CDR3 region has 20 residues. The CDR3 DNA is TGCGCCAGCAGCCAAGAAGGCGGGCTAGCGGGAGGAGGGTTCACAGATACGCAGTATTTT. It translates to CASSQEGGLAGGGFTDTQYF.

V gene TRBV11-2 combines with J gene TRBJ1-3, with 9 positions matching TRBD1. The V segment lost 7 bases and the J segment 7 bases; nucleotides outside the gene matches: 5. The CDR3 runs to 13 residues. Germline V lookup: CDR1 SGHAT, CDR2 FQNNGV. This CDR3 is CASKTGGRNTIYF. The DNA of the CDR3 is TGTGCCAGCAAAACAGGGGGCCGGAACACCATATATTTT.

The chain is built from TRBV29-1 and TRBJ2-1; 12 nucleotides agree with TRBD2. CDR3 size: 14 residues. CDR1 SQVTM and CDR2 ANQGSEA come from the germline V gene. J lost 7 bases, V lost 7 bases, and 8 bases had no gene match. The CDR3 region has the DNA TGCAGCGGGTCTAGCGGGAGGGCCCAAAATGAGCAGTTCTTC. Its translation is CSGSSGRAQNEQFF.

V gene TRBV19 combines with J gene TRBJ1-1; no definite D call. Germline-derived CDR1 and CDR2 are LNHDA and SQIVND (reference sequence). Trimming took 7 bases from V and 4 from J, leaving 13 bases between them. CDR3 size: 13 residues. The CDR3 loop reads CASTTSPITEAFF. CDR3 in DNA: TGTGCCAGTACCACTTCCCCTATCACTGAAGCTTTCTTT.

J is TRBJ1-3 and V is TRBV6-5; D is uncertain. Deletions cut 0 bases from V and 7 bases from J, with 16 bases between. The CDR3 sequence is 16 residues long. Looked up from germline, CDR1 is MNHEY and CDR2 is SVGAGI. CDR3 region: CASSYSSGKIANTIYF. For the CDR3, the DNA is TGTGCCAGCAGTTACTCGTCGGGAAAGATTGCGAACACCATATATTTT.

The chain employs TRBV5-1 and TRBJ2-1; the match to TRBD2 covers 7 bases. Losses at the gene ends were 3 bases for V and 3 bases for J; bases not matched to a gene: 3. This CDR3 region has 14 residues. CDR1 and CDR2 from the germline V gene are SGHRS and YFSETQ. The CDR3 DNA is TGCGCCAGCAGCTCCGGGACTAACTACAATGAGCAGTTCTTC. Translation: CASSSGTNYNEQFF.

In this sample, this clone turned up a few times. The chain carries TRBV7-9 and TRBJ2-5; tentatively, D is TRBD2 (7 bases). Deletions cut 5 bases from V and 5 bases from J, with 15 bases between. There are 14 residues in the CDR3. Germline V lookup: CDR1 SEHNR, CDR2 FQNEAQ (reference sequence). The chain's CDR3 is CASSPGGAWETQYF. The CDR3, as DNA: TGTGCCAGCAGCCCTGGGGGGGCGTGGGAGACCCAGTACTTC.

This clone was detected only once. The V call is TRBV7-2, the J call TRBJ1-5; D may be TRBD1 (5 bases). Germline V CDR1 and CDR2: SGHTA, FQGNSA. CDR3 length: 16 residues. V was pared by 2 bases and J by 6 bases, with 17 bases between. Here the CDR3 DNA reads TGTGCCAGCAGCTTAAGCATCGGGCAGGGTAGTCAGCCCCAGCATTTT. This translates into CASSLSIGQGSQPQHF.